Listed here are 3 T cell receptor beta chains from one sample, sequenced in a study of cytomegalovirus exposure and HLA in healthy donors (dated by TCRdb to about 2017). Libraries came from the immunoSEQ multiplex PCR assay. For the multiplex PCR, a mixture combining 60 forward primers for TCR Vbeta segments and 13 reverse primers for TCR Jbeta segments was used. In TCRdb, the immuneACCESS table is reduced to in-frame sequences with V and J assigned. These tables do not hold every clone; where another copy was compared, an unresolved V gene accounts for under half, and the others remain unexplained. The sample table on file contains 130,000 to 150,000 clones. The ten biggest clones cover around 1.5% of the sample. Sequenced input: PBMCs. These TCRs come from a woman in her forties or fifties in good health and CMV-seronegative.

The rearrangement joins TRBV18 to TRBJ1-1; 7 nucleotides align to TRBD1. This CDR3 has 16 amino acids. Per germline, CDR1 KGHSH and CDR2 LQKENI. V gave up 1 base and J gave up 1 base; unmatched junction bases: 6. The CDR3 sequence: CASSPREHRGNTEAFF. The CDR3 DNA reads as TGTGCCAGCTCACCACGAGAACACAGGGGGAACACTGAAGCTTTCTTT.

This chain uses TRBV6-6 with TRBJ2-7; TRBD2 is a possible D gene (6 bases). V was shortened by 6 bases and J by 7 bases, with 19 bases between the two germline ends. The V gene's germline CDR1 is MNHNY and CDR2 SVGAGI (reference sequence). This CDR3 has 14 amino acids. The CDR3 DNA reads TGTGCCAGCAGGACCAGGATCGAGGCGGGGGAGCAGTACTTC. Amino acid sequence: CASRTRIEAGEQYF.

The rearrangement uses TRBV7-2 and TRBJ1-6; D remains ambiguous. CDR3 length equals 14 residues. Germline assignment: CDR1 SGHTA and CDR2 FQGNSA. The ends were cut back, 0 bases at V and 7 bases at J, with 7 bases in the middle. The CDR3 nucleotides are TGTGCCAGCAGCTTAGCAAACGGGAATTCACCCCTCCACTTT. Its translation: CASSLANGNSPLHF.